The clone carrying this T cell receptor (beta chain) has a handful of counts. The sample belongs to a study of T cells after yellow fever vaccination. TCRdb ran MiXCR on the 5' RACE reads and lists one entry per CDR3 protein. The table includes hundreds of thousands of distinct CDR3 sequences, 11% detected once. CDR1 and CDR2 from the germline V gene are SGHRS and YFSETQ. V was pared by 0 bases and J by 0 bases, with 13 bases between. This CDR3 is built from 16 residues. The sequences come from PBMCs, collected on the day of the first yellow fever vaccination. The J gene is TRBJ2-7, the V gene TRBV5-1, with a weak D call TRBD2 (6 bases). The clonotype was recovered from a man between 18 and 29 years old who received the YFV17D yellow fever vaccine. CDR3 coding DNA: TGCGCCAGCAGCTTGGTCCCCGCGGGGAACTCCTACGAGCAGTACTTC. It is translated as CASSLVPAGNSYEQYF.